This T cell receptor (beta chain) was documented in a study of cytomegalovirus exposure and HLA in healthy donors. Study observations and caveats: TCR beta V segments were, for the most part, productive about 87% or about 30% of the time in an earlier analysis.

The CDR3 has 14 residues. Losses at the gene ends were 1 base for V and 4 bases for J; bases not matched to a gene: 2. Germline V gives CDR1 SGHVS, CDR2 FQNEAQ. Amplification used 60 Vbeta primers and 13 Jbeta primers. Generated by immunoSEQ multiplex PCR, the TCRdb table keeps only in-frame clones and is missing some. The table has approximately 150,000 clones, about 65% seen once. Remarks on this clone: Antigen unknown.

The clonotype comes from a woman between 18 and 29 years old in good health and CMV-seropositive. The chain links TRBV7-8 to TRBJ1-2; 8 bases fit TRBD1. Sequencing used PBMCs. Here the CDR3 reads CASSLGTGGYGYTF. The CDR3 DNA follows: TGTGCCAGCAGCTTAGGAACAGGGGGCTATGGCTACACCTTC.